This T cell receptor (beta chain) was recorded in a study of cytomegalovirus exposure and HLA in healthy donors. About the research overall: The use of the same platform for the 120 or so validation repertoires and the roughly 680 first-cohort repertoires was reported by a later analysis. Study outcomes and limitations: Investigators reported under 200 TCR beta chains as tied to cytomegalovirus.

CDR1 and CDR2 (germline): SGHNT, YYREEE (reference sequence). CDR3 length: 16 residues. With 0 bases clipped from V and 0 bases from J, the junction kept 4 bases outside the gene matches. Here immunoSEQ multiplex PCR was the method, and the copy in TCRdb shows in-frame clones only, minus some. The sample yields about 360,000 clones, 86% seen once. About this clone itself: Its antigen is not known.

This clonotype was sampled from a woman between 18 and 29 years old in good health and CMV-seronegative. Input material: PBMCs. J is TRBJ2-7 and V is TRBV5-4; TRBD2 aligns across 9 bases. The CDR3 spells CASSLGGGGSSYEQYF. For the CDR3, the DNA is TGTGCCAGCAGCTTGGGCGGGGGGGGAAGCTCCTACGAGCAGTACTTC.